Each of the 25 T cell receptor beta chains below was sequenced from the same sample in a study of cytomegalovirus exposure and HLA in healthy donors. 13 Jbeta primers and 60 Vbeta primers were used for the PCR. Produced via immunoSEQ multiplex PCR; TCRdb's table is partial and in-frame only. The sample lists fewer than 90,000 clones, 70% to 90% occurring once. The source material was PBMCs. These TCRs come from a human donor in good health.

The CDR3 spells CASSAGQGADTEAFF. CDR3 DNA sequence: TGTGCCAGCAGCGCCGGACAGGGGGCGGACACTGAAGCTTTCTTT. The chain couples TRBV7-9 to TRBJ1-1; TRBD1 aligns across 11 bases. Germline lookup yields CDR1 SEHNR and CDR2 FQNEAQ (reference sequence). This CDR3 region has 15 residues. The V and J ends lost 5 bases and 3 bases, in that order; junction bases with no gene match: 5. The variable domain in full, completed from reference TRBV7-9 and TRBJ1-1, reads DTGVSQNPRHKITKRGQNVTFRCDPISEHNRLYWYRQTLGQGPEFLTYFQNEAQLEKSRLLSDRFSAERPKGSFSTLEIQRTEQGDSAMYLCASSAGQGADTEAFFGQGTRLTVV.

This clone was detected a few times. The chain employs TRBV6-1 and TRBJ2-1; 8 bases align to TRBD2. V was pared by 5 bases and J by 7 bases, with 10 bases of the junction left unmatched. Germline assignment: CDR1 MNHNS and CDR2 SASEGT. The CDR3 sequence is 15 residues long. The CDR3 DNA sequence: TGTGCCAGCAGTCCCCAAGCGGGGGCGGGGAATGAGCAGTTCTTC. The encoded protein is CASSPQAGAGNEQFF.

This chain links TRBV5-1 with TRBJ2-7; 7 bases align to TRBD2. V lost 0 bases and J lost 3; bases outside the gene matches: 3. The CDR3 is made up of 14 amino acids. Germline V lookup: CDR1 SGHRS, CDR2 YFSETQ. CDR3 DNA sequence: TGCGCCAGCAGCTTGGGGGGGGGATACTACGAGCAGTACTTC. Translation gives CASSLGGGYYEQYF.

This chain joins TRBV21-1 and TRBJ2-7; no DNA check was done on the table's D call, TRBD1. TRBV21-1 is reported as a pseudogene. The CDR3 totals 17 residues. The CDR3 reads CASSKVGSQGWSYEQYF. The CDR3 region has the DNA TGTGCCAGCAGCAAAGTTGGGTCCCAGGGTTGGTCCTACGAGCAGTACTTC.

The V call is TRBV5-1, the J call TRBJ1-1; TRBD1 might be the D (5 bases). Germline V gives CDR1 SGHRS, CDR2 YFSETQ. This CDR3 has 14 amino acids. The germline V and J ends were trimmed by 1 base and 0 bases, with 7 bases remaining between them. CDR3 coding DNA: TGCGCCAGCAGCTTGTCAGGGTTGAACACTGAAGCTTTCTTT. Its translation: CASSLSGLNTEAFF.

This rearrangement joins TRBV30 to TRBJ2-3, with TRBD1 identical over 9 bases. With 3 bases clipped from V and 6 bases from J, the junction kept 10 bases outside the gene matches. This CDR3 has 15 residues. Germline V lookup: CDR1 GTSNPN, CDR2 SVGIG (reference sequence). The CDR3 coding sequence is TGTGCCTGGAGCGATGTGACAGGGGGTCCCGATACGCAGTATTTT. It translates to CAWSDVTGGPDTQYF. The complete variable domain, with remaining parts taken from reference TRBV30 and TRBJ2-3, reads SQTIHQWPATLVQPVGSPLSLECTVEGTSNPNLYWYRQAAGRGLQLLFYSVGIGQISSEVPQNLSASRPQDRQFILSSKKLLLSDSGFYLCAWSDVTGGPDTQYFGPGTRLTVL.

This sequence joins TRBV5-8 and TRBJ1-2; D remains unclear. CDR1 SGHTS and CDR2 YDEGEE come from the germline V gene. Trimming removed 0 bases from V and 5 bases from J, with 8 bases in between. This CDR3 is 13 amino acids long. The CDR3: CASSLDSWYGYTF. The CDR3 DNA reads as TGTGCCAGCAGCTTGGACAGTTGGTATGGCTACACCTTC. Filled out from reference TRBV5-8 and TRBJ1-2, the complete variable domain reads EAGVTQSPTHLIKTRGQQATLRCSPISGHTSVYWYQQALGLGLQFLLWYDEGEERNRGNFPPRFSGRQFPNYSSELNVNALELEDSALYLCASSLDSWYGYTFGSGTRLTVV.

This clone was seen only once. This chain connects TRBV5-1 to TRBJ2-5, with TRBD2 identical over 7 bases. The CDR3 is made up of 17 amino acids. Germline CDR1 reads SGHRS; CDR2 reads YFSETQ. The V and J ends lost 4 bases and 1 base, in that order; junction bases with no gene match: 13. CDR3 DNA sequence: TGCGCCAGCAGCCCGAGCGGGGCGACTACACCCCAAGAGACCCAGTACTTC. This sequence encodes CASSPSGATTPQETQYF. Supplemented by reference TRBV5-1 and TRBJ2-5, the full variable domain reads KAGVTQTPRYLIKTRGQQVTLSCSPISGHRSVSWYQQTPGQGLQFLFEYFSETQRNKGNFPGRFSGRQFSNSRSEMNVSTLELGDSALYLCASSPSGATTPQETQYFGPGTRLLVL.

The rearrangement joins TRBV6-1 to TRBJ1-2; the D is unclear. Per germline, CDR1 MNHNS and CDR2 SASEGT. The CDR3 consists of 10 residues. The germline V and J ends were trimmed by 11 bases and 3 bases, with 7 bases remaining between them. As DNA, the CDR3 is TGTGCCGCAGCGTACTATGGCTACACCTTC. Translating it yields CAAAYYGYTF.

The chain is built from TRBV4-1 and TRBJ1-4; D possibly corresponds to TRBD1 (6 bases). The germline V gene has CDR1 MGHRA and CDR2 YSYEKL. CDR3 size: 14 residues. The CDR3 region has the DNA TGCGCAGTCGGAGACAGGAAAACTAATGAAAAACTGTTTTTT. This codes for CAVGDRKTNEKLFF.

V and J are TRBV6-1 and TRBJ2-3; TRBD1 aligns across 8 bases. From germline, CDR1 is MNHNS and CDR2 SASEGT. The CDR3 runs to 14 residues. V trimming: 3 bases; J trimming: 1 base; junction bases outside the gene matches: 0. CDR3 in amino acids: CASSEDRGTDTQYF. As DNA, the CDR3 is TGTGCCAGCAGTGAGGACAGGGGCACAGATACGCAGTATTTT.

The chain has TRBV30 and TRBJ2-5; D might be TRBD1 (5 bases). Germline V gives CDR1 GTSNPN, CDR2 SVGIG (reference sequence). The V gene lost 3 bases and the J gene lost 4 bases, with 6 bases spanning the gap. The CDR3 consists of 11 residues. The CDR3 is CAWRGAETQYF. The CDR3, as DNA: TGTGCCTGGAGAGGGGCAGAGACCCAGTACTTC.

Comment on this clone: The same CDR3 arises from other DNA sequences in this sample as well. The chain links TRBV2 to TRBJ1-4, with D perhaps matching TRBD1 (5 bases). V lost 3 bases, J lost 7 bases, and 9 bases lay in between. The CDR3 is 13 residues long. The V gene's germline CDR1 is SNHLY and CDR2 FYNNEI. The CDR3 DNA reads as TGTGCCAGCAGTGAGGGCAGGGCTGAAAAACTGTTTTTT. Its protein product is CASSEGRAEKLFF.

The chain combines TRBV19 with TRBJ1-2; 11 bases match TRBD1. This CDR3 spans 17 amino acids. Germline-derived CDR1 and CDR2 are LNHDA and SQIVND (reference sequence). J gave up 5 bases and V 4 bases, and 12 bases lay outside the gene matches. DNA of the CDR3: TGTGCCAGTAGTACCCGGGACAGGGGGATCGCAATGTATGGCTACACCTTC. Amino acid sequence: CASSTRDRGIAMYGYTF.

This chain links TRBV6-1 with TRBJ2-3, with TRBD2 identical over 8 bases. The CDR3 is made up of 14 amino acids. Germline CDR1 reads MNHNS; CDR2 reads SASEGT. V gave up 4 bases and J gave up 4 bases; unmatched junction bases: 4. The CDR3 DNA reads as TGTGCCAGCAGTGGGACGGGGGGGCCAGATACGCAGTATTTT. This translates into CASSGTGGPDTQYF.

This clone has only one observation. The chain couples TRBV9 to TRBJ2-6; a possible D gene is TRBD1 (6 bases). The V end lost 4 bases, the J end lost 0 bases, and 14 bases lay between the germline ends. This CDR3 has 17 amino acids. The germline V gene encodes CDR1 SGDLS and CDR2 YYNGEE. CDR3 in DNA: TGTGCCAGCAGCCCCAGCGCAGGGGACTCTGGGGCCAACGTCCTGACTTTC. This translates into CASSPSAGDSGANVLTF.

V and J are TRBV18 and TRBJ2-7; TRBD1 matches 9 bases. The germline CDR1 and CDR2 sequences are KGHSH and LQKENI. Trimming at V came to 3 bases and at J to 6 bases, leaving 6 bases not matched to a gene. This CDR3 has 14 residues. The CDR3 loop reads CASSPLDRGSEQYF. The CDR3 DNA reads TGTGCCAGCTCACCGCTGGACAGGGGCAGCGAGCAGTACTTC.

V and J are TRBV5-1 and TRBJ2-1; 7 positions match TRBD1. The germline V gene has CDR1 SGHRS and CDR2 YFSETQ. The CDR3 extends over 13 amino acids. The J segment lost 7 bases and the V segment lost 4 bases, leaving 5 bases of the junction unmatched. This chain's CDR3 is CASSDLQGNEQFF. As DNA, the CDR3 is TGCGCCAGCAGCGACCTACAGGGGAATGAGCAGTTCTTC.

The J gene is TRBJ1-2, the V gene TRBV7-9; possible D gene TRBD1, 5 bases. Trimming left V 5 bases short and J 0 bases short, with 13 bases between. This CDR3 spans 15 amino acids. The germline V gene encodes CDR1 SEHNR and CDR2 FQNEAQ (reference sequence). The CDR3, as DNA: TGTGCCAGCAGCCATACGACAGTTCCTAACTATGGCTACACCTTC. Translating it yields CASSHTTVPNYGYTF.

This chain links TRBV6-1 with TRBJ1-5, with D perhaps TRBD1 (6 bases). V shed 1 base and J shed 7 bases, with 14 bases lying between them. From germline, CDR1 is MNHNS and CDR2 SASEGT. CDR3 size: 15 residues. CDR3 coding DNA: TGTGCCAGCAGTGAAGGCCTGGGGGCTAGGCAGCCCCAGCATTTT. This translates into CASSEGLGARQPQHF.

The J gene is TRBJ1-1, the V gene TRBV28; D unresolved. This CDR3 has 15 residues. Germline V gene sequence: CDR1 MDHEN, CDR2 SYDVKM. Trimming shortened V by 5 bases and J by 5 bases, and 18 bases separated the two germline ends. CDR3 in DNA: TGTGCCAGCAGTCTCTCTGGGCCACCGGGGACTGAAGCTTTCTTT. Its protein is CASSLSGPPGTEAFF.

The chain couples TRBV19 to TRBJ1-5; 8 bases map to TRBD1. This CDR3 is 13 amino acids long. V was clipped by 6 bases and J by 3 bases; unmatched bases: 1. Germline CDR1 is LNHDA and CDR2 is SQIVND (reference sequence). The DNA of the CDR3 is TGTGCCAGTAGGACAGGGGCCAATCAGCCCCAGCATTTT. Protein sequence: CASRTGANQPQHF.

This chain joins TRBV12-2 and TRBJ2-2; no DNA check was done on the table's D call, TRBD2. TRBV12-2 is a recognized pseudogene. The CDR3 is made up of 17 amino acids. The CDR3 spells CASRLGSSGGPTGELFF. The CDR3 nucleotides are TGTGCAAGTCGCTTAGGGTCTAGCGGGGGGCCCACCGGGGAGCTGTTTTTT.

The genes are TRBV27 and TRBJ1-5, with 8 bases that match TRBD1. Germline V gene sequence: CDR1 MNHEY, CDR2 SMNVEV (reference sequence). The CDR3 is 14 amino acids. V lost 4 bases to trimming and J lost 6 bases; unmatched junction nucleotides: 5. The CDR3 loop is CASSYAGGGQPQHF. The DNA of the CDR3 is TGTGCCAGCAGTTATGCAGGGGGCGGTCAGCCCCAGCATTTT.

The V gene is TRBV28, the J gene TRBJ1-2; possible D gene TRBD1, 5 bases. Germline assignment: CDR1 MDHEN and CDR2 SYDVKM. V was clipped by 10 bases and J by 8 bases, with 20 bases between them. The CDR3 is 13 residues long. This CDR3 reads CAIAHRFPEGYTF. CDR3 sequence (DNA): TGTGCCATTGCACACAGGTTCCCGGAGGGCTACACCTTC.